A selection of T cell receptor beta chains follows, all from one sample in a study of T-cell reconstitution after alpha-beta-depleted transplantation in children. TCRdb passed the PCR reads through MiXCR, listing each CDR3 protein once. The sample records 210,000 or so distinct CDR3 sequences, about 9.5% being singletons. Material: PBMCs from the stem cell graft donor, obtained from the stem cell graft. These receptors were obtained from a human donor who donated a stem cell graft to a child with acute lymphoblastic leukemia. The CDR3 runs from the conserved cysteine through the conserved F or W. Fields, in order: V gene, J gene, clone size, D gene, CDR3 protein, CDR3 DNA. A D gene is named only where the DNA matches it firmly. Clone sizes are given selectively: once, few, many, or a class where the clone is expanded.

V: TRBV6-5
J: TRBJ1-5
size: many
D: NA
CDR3: CASSPAAGYQPQHF
DNA: TGTGCCAGCAGTCCCGCGGCGGGGTATCAGCCCCAGCATTTT

V: TRBV6-5
J: TRBJ1-5
size: NA
D: NA
CDR3: CASSYDRNQPQHF
DNA: TGTGCCAGCAGTTACGACAGAAATCAGCCCCAGCATTTT

V: TRBV27
J: TRBJ2-7
size: many
D: NA
CDR3: CASRSPNSGNYEQYF
DNA: TGTGCCAGCAGATCTCCAAATTCAGGGAACTACGAGCAGTACTTC

V: TRBV4-2
J: TRBJ2-1
size: NA
D: TRBD2
CDR3: CASSQEAGGGNEQFF
DNA: TGTGCCAGCAGCCAAGAGGCGGGGGGGGGCAATGAGCAGTTCTTC

V: TRBV7-9
J: TRBJ1-6
size: few
D: NA
CDR3: CASSLRDSPLHF
DNA: TGTGCCAGCAGCTTGAGGGATTCACCCCTCCACTTT

V: TRBV9
J: TRBJ2-1
size: NA
D: NA
CDR3: CASSVDGRGGYNEQFF
DNA: TGTGCCAGCAGCGTAGACGGTCGGGGTGGCTACAATGAGCAGTTCTTC

V: TRBV4-3
J: TRBJ1-2
size: NA
D: NA
CDR3: CASSDISGWGYTF
DNA: TGCGCCAGCAGCGATATTTCAGGGTGGGGCTACACCTTC

V: TRBV20-1
J: TRBJ2-3
size: many
D: TRBD1
CDR3: CSAIRRDRATDTQYF
DNA: TGCAGTGCTATTCGGCGGGACAGGGCCACAGATACGCAGTATTTT

V: TRBV24-1
J: TRBJ1-2
size: NA
D: NA
CDR3: CATSDFQGSQAAGYDGYTF
DNA: TGTGCCACCAGTGATTTCCAGGGGTCCCAAGCCGCGGGCTACGATGGCTACACCTTC

V: TRBV10-3
J: TRBJ2-4
size: NA
D: TRBD2
CDR3: CAITDILAGGPEGKNIQYF
DNA: TGTGCCATCACGGATATACTAGCGGGGGGGCCAGAAGGCAAAAACATTCAGTACTTC

V: TRBV12-3/TRBV12-4
J: TRBJ2-7
size: NA
D: NA
CDR3: CASRLDEHTYEQYF
DNA: TGTGCCAGCAGGTTAGATGAACATACCTACGAGCAGTACTTC

V: TRBV6-1
J: TRBJ2-7
size: few
D: NA
CDR3: CASRSDLTYEQYF
DNA: TGTGCCAGCCGGTCAGATCTAACCTACGAGCAGTACTTC

V: TRBV18
J: TRBJ1-2
size: NA
D: NA
CDR3: CASSPTHADINYGYTF
DNA: TGTGCCAGCTCACCAACTCATGCAGATATCAACTATGGCTACACCTTC

V: TRBV27
J: TRBJ1-2
size: few
D: NA
CDR3: CATRQVAGYTF
DNA: TGTGCCACCCGACAAGTGGCTGGCTACACCTTC

V: TRBV20-1
J: TRBJ2-3
size: NA
D: TRBD2
CDR3: CSARDGLAGGQDTQYF
DNA: TGCAGTGCTAGAGATGGCCTAGCGGGGGGTCAAGATACGCAGTATTTT

V: TRBV20-1
J: TRBJ1-1
size: NA
D: NA
CDR3: CSASRLLGLQDTEAFF
DNA: TGCAGTGCATCACGACTGTTAGGGTTGCAAGACACTGAAGCTTTCTTT

V: TRBV20-1
J: TRBJ2-7
size: few
D: NA
CDR3: CSARDLRGEGASYEQYF
DNA: TGCAGTGCTAGAGATCTAAGGGGGGAGGGGGCTTCCTACGAGCAGTACTTC

V: TRBV5-1
J: TRBJ1-3
size: NA
D: TRBD1
CDR3: CASSSEEQGAIGNTIYF
DNA: TGCGCCAGCAGCTCCGAAGAACAGGGGGCTATTGGAAACACCATATATTTT

V: TRBV20-1
J: TRBJ2-3
size: NA
D: TRBD2
CDR3: CSAPILAGGNTDTQYF
DNA: TGCAGTGCTCCTATCTTAGCGGGGGGAAACACAGATACGCAGTATTTT

V: TRBV20-1
J: TRBJ2-1
size: many
D: TRBD2
CDR3: CSAPKGLAGGLYNEQFF
DNA: TGCAGTGCTCCAAAAGGACTAGCGGGGGGGCTCTACAATGAGCAGTTCTTC

V: TRBV25-1
J: TRBJ2-7
size: NA
D: NA
CDR3: CASSVYGPGRAGDEQYF
DNA: TGTGCCAGCAGTGTGTACGGGCCGGGGCGGGCCGGGGACGAGCAGTACTTC

V: TRBV3-1
J: TRBJ1-1
size: many
D: NA
CDR3: CASSPVGWDTEAFF
DNA: TGTGCCAGCAGCCCTGTTGGGTGGGACACTGAAGCTTTCTTT

V: TRBV19
J: TRBJ2-1
size: few
D: TRBD2
CDR3: CASSIIEPGTNSDEQFF
DNA: TGTGCCAGTAGTATTATTGAGCCAGGGACTAATTCCGATGAGCAGTTCTTC

V: TRBV7-6
J: TRBJ2-2
size: many
D: NA
CDR3: CASSRGDTGELFF
DNA: TGTGCCAGCAGCCGTGGGGACACCGGGGAGCTGTTTTTT

V: TRBV19
J: TRBJ1-4
size: NA
D: NA
CDR3: CASSMGRELFF
DNA: TGTGCCAGTAGTATGGGCAGGGAACTGTTTTTT

V: TRBV14
J: TRBJ2-5
size: few
D: NA
CDR3: CASSRTETKETQYF
DNA: TGTGCCAGCAGCCGGACAGAGACCAAAGAGACCCAGTACTTC

V: TRBV3-1
J: TRBJ1-1
size: NA
D: NA
CDR3: CTSCVNRRNTEAFF
DNA: TGTACCAGCTGCGTAAATCGTAGGAACACTGAAGCTTTCTTT

V: TRBV13
J: TRBJ2-7
size: few
D: NA
CDR3: CASASSPYEQYF
DNA: TGTGCCAGCGCCTCTTCCCCTTACGAGCAGTACTTC

V: TRBV6-1
J: TRBJ2-1
size: few
D: NA
CDR3: CASRATGEPYNEQFF
DNA: TGTGCCAGCAGGGCTACGGGGGAGCCTTACAATGAGCAGTTCTTC

V: TRBV12-3/TRBV12-4
J: TRBJ1-6
size: few
D: TRBD1
CDR3: CASSLGGTGGPPLHF
DNA: TGTGCCAGCAGTTTAGGGGGGACAGGGGGACCACCCCTCCACTTT

V: TRBV9
J: TRBJ1-1
size: many
D: NA
CDR3: CASSVGWDITWAFF
DNA: TGTGCCAGCAGCGTAGGATGGGACATCACATGGGCTTTCTTT

V: TRBV3-1
J: TRBJ1-4
size: NA
D: NA
CDR3: CASSHRTNEKLFF
DNA: TGTGCCAGCAGCCACCGGACTAATGAAAAACTGTTTTTT

V: TRBV15
J: TRBJ1-2
size: NA
D: NA
CDR3: CATSRTGRYYGYTF
DNA: TGTGCCACCAGCAGAACGGGACGGTACTATGGCTACACCTTC

V: TRBV5-1
J: TRBJ1-2
size: few
D: TRBD1
CDR3: CASSSTTGGNYGYTF
DNA: TGCGCCAGCAGCAGCACGACAGGGGGCAACTATGGCTACACCTTC

V: TRBV10-2
J: TRBJ2-7
size: NA
D: TRBD1
CDR3: CASRGQGRPYEQYF
DNA: TGCGCCAGCAGGGGACAGGGGCGACCCTACGAGCAGTACTTC

V: TRBV6-5
J: TRBJ1-2
size: NA
D: NA
CDR3: CASSYSKRGYGYTF
DNA: TGTGCCAGCAGTTACTCGAAACGGGGCTATGGCTACACCTTC

V: TRBV18
J: TRBJ2-1
size: NA
D: NA
CDR3: CASSPGHAGNEQFF
DNA: TGTGCCAGCTCACCAGGACATGCCGGCAATGAGCAGTTCTTC

V: TRBV18
J: TRBJ2-5
size: NA
D: NA
CDR3: CASSPLAQLGVQETQYF
DNA: TGTGCCAGCTCACCACTAGCGCAATTAGGGGTACAAGAGACCCAGTACTTC

V: TRBV5-6
J: TRBJ1-3
size: NA
D: NA
CDR3: CASSLEDRGGNTIYF
DNA: TGTGCCAGCAGCTTGGAGGATCGGGGTGGAAACACCATATATTTT

V: TRBV10-1
J: TRBJ1-6
size: NA
D: NA
CDR3: CASSANRFSRAGNSPLHF
DNA: TGCGCCAGCAGTGCCAACAGGTTCTCGCGTGCCGGTAATTCACCCCTCCACTTT

V: TRBV12-3/TRBV12-4
J: TRBJ2-1
size: NA
D: TRBD2
CDR3: CASRRTSGGVEQFF
DNA: TGTGCCAGCAGAAGGACTAGCGGGGGAGTTGAGCAGTTCTTC

V: TRBV4-2
J: TRBJ2-5
size: few
D: TRBD1
CDR3: CASSPGTEKQETQYF
DNA: TGTGCCAGCAGCCCCGGGACAGAGAAACAAGAGACCCAGTACTTC

V: TRBV7-8
J: TRBJ1-3
size: few
D: NA
CDR3: CASSLRIVNTIYF
DNA: TGTGCCAGCAGCCTAAGGATAGTAAACACCATATATTTT

V: TRBV30
J: TRBJ2-2
size: NA
D: NA
CDR3: CAWGRGVFGAGELFF
DNA: TGTGCCTGGGGCAGGGGGGTGTTCGGTGCCGGGGAGCTGTTTTTT

V: TRBV14
J: TRBJ2-2
size: NA
D: TRBD1
CDR3: CASSQVGQGFANTGELFF
DNA: TGTGCCAGCAGCCAAGTAGGACAGGGGTTCGCGAACACCGGGGAGCTGTTTTTT

V: TRBV7-2
J: TRBJ2-5
size: few
D: NA
CDR3: CASSFSEQETQYF
DNA: TGTGCCAGCAGCTTTAGCGAGCAAGAGACCCAGTACTTC

V: TRBV29-1
J: TRBJ1-2
size: NA
D: NA
CDR3: CSGEAGNGYTF
DNA: TGCAGCGGGGAAGCAGGGAATGGCTACACCTTC

V: TRBV21-1
J: TRBJ1-5
size: many
D: NA
CDR3: CASSGRGQCSNQPQHF
DNA: TGTGCCAGCAGCGGCCGAGGACAGTGTAGCAATCAGCCCCAGCATTTT

V: TRBV5-1
J: TRBJ1-1
size: many
D: NA
CDR3: CASTVQDQTTEAFF
DNA: TGCGCCAGCACCGTTCAGGACCAAACCACTGAAGCTTTCTTT

V: TRBV4-1
J: TRBJ2-5
size: NA
D: TRBD2
CDR3: CASSNGRGGLETQYF
DNA: TGCGCCAGCAGTAACGGGCGGGGGGGCCTTGAGACCCAGTACTTC

V: TRBV5-1
J: TRBJ1-6
size: few
D: NA
CDR3: CASSLDGTSSYNSPLHF
DNA: TGCGCCAGCAGCTTGGACGGCACGAGCTCCTATAATTCACCCCTCCACTTT

V: TRBV5-1
J: TRBJ2-5
size: many
D: NA
CDR3: CASSLDSTSQETQYF
DNA: TGCGCCAGCAGCTTGGACAGTACCTCACAAGAGACCCAGTACTTC

V: TRBV20-1
J: TRBJ2-4
size: many
D: NA
CDR3: CSARVSRAKNIQYF
DNA: TGCAGTGCTAGAGTATCCCGGGCCAAAAACATTCAGTACTTC

V: TRBV7-9
J: TRBJ2-2
size: many
D: NA
CDR3: CASSFRQGGTGELFF
DNA: TGTGCCAGCAGCTTTCGTCAGGGCGGCACCGGGGAGCTGTTTTTT

V: TRBV7-9
J: TRBJ1-4
size: many
D: NA
CDR3: CASSSTRGGEEKLFF
DNA: TGTGCCAGCAGCTCGACAAGAGGCGGGGAGGAAAAACTGTTTTTT

V: TRBV11-2
J: TRBJ2-1
size: many
D: TRBD2
CDR3: CASSHPGAGGSYNEQFF
DNA: TGTGCCAGCAGCCACCCCGGAGCGGGGGGTTCCTACAATGAGCAGTTCTTC

V: TRBV9
J: TRBJ2-2
size: many
D: TRBD1
CDR3: CASRDDRDANTGELFF
DNA: TGTGCCAGCAGGGATGACAGGGACGCTAACACCGGGGAGCTGTTTTTT

V: TRBV3-1
J: TRBJ1-2
size: NA
D: NA
CDR3: CASSQELGADGYGYTF
DNA: TGTGCCAGCAGCCAAGAACTGGGGGCAGACGGCTATGGCTACACCTTC

V: TRBV11-2
J: TRBJ2-5
size: NA
D: TRBD2
CDR3: CASSLGPAGVRETQYF
DNA: TGTGCCAGCAGCTTAGGCCCAGCGGGGGTCCGGGAGACCCAGTACTTC

V: TRBV18
J: TRBJ1-2
size: NA
D: NA
CDR3: CASSPNRVSYGYTF
DNA: TGTGCCAGCTCACCAAACAGGGTGAGCTATGGCTACACCTTC